The rows below give T cell receptor beta chains drawn from one sample of a study of CD8 T cells in Susac syndrome. TCRdb ran MiXCR on the immunoSEQ multiplex PCR reads and lists one entry per CDR3 protein. The sample records about 150,000 distinct CDR3 sequences, 90% to 95% being singletons. Sequencing was carried out using CD8+ T cells from PBMCs. The receptors derive from a human donor with multiple sclerosis. Both conserved end residues are part of each CDR3. The order of the fields is V gene, J gene, clone size, D gene, CDR3 DNA, CDR3 protein. The D gene is left open where the match is weak. Some rows have no size entry. The others give once, few or many, or a class for an expanded clone.

v_gene: TRBV13; j_gene: TRBJ2-3; abundance: -; d_gene: TRBD2; CDR3nt: TGTGCCAGCAGCTCCTCGACTAGCGGGGCTAGCACAGATACGCAGTATTTT; CDR3aa: CASSSSTSGASTDTQYF
v_gene: TRBV19; j_gene: TRBJ1-1; abundance: -; d_gene: TRBD1; CDR3nt: TGTGCCAGCTCCACAGGGGTCTGGACTGAAGCTTTCTTT; CDR3aa: CASSTGVWTEAFF
v_gene: TRBV29-1; j_gene: TRBJ2-1; abundance: -; d_gene: -; CDR3nt: TGCAGCGTTGAAGGGTTACGCTCCTACAATGAGCAGTTCTTC; CDR3aa: CSVEGLRSYNEQFF
v_gene: TRBV4-1; j_gene: TRBJ1-5; abundance: -; d_gene: -; CDR3nt: TGCGCCAGCAGCCACAAGATCGGGTATCAGCCCCAGCATTTT; CDR3aa: CASSHKIGYQPQHF
v_gene: TRBV13; j_gene: TRBJ2-5; abundance: -; d_gene: -; CDR3nt: TGTGCCAGCAGCCAGTCCAGTAGAGTACGAGAGACCCAGTACTTC; CDR3aa: CASSQSSRVRETQYF
v_gene: TRBV11-1; j_gene: TRBJ2-7; abundance: once; d_gene: -; CDR3nt: TGTGCCAGCAGCCCACGACATTCCTCGTACGAGCAGTACTTC; CDR3aa: CASSPRHSSYEQYF
v_gene: TRBV30; j_gene: TRBJ1-6; abundance: -; d_gene: TRBD1; CDR3nt: TGTGCCTGGAGGGGTCGACAGGGTGCCGGTTCACCCCTCCACTTT; CDR3aa: CAWRGRQGAGSPLHF
v_gene: TRBV4-2; j_gene: TRBJ1-1; abundance: -; d_gene: TRBD1; CDR3nt: TGTGCCAGCAGCGGACAGGGGGCGGTGGGTGGAACGACTGAAGCTTTCTTT; CDR3aa: CASSGQGAVGGTTEAFF
v_gene: TRBV14; j_gene: TRBJ1-2; abundance: -; d_gene: -; CDR3nt: TGTGCCAGCAGCCCGAGACTGAGGACGGATGGCTACACCTTC; CDR3aa: CASSPRLRTDGYTF
v_gene: TRBV7-9; j_gene: TRBJ2-2; abundance: -; d_gene: -; CDR3nt: TGTGCCAGCAGCTTAGATGGAAACACCGGGGAGCTGTTTTTT; CDR3aa: CASSLDGNTGELFF
v_gene: TRBV7-9; j_gene: TRBJ2-3; abundance: -; d_gene: TRBD2; CDR3nt: TGTGCCAGCAGCCCCCGACTAGCGGGGGGTAGCACAGATACGCAGTATTTT; CDR3aa: CASSPRLAGGSTDTQYF
v_gene: TRBV6-2/TRBV6-3; j_gene: TRBJ2-5; abundance: -; d_gene: TRBD2; CDR3nt: TGTGCCAGCAGTTTCCTAGCGGGGCAAGAGACCCAGTACTTC; CDR3aa: CASSFLAGQETQYF
v_gene: TRBV4-2; j_gene: TRBJ2-3; abundance: -; d_gene: TRBD2; CDR3nt: TGTGCCAGCAGCCAACGTCAAGGCGGGAGGGGGCGGTCAGATACGCAGTATTTT; CDR3aa: CASSQRQGGRGRSDTQYF
v_gene: TRBV29-1; j_gene: TRBJ1-6; abundance: -; d_gene: TRBD1; CDR3nt: TGCAGCGGTTCAGGGGGCTCCTATAATTCACCCCTCCACTTT; CDR3aa: CSGSGGSYNSPLHF
v_gene: TRBV7-9; j_gene: TRBJ1-1; abundance: -; d_gene: TRBD1; CDR3nt: TGTGCCAGCAGCTCAGCGGGACAGAGGGGGCCTGAAGCTTTCTTT; CDR3aa: CASSSAGQRGPEAFF
v_gene: TRBV19; j_gene: TRBJ1-5; abundance: -; d_gene: TRBD1; CDR3nt: TGTGCCAGTAGTATAGTCCGGGACAGGGGTAATCAGCCCCAGCATTTT; CDR3aa: CASSIVRDRGNQPQHF
v_gene: TRBV24-1; j_gene: TRBJ2-3; abundance: -; d_gene: -; CDR3nt: TGTGCCACCAGTGCACCCTTCCGGGACCGAAGCACAGATACGCAGTATTTT; CDR3aa: CATSAPFRDRSTDTQYF
v_gene: TRBV29-1; j_gene: TRBJ2-1; abundance: -; d_gene: TRBD1; CDR3nt: TGCAGCGGTGACAGGGGGCGAAATGAGCAGTTCTTC; CDR3aa: CSGDRGRNEQFF
v_gene: TRBV2; j_gene: TRBJ2-7; abundance: -; d_gene: TRBD1; CDR3nt: TGTGCCAGCACCGGAGGGACAGGGGGCTACGAGCAGTACTTC; CDR3aa: CASTGGTGGYEQYF
v_gene: TRBV5-1; j_gene: TRBJ1-1; abundance: -; d_gene: TRBD1; CDR3nt: TGCGCCAGCAGCGGGGGACAGGGGCACGGGACTGAAGCTTTCTTT; CDR3aa: CASSGGQGHGTEAFF
v_gene: TRBV4-2; j_gene: TRBJ1-2; abundance: -; d_gene: -; CDR3nt: TGTGCCAGCAGCCAAGATACTTCAGGTTTGGGAGGCTACACCTTC; CDR3aa: CASSQDTSGLGGYTF
v_gene: TRBV27; j_gene: TRBJ1-1; abundance: -; d_gene: -; CDR3nt: TGTGCCAGCAGTGCAGAGACAGAGAACACTGAAGCTTTCTTT; CDR3aa: CASSAETENTEAFF
v_gene: TRBV20-1; j_gene: TRBJ1-1; abundance: -; d_gene: TRBD1; CDR3nt: TGCAGTGCTCCGAGAACAGGGGAGGACACTGAAGCTTTCTTT; CDR3aa: CSAPRTGEDTEAFF
v_gene: TRBV27; j_gene: TRBJ2-7; abundance: -; d_gene: TRBD2; CDR3nt: TGTGCCAGCAGTTTATCGGGTCGGGGGGGGCTCTACGAGCAGTACTTC; CDR3aa: CASSLSGRGGLYEQYF
v_gene: TRBV27; j_gene: TRBJ1-1; abundance: -; d_gene: -; CDR3nt: TGTGCCAGCAGACACTCCCCTGGGACGTGGGACACTGAAGCTTTCTTT; CDR3aa: CASRHSPGTWDTEAFF
v_gene: TRBV3-1; j_gene: TRBJ2-7; abundance: -; d_gene: -; CDR3nt: TGTGCCAGCAGCCAACCAAAGGCGGGGGCCCCCTACGAGCAGTACTTC; CDR3aa: CASSQPKAGAPYEQYF
v_gene: TRBV7-9; j_gene: TRBJ2-2; abundance: -; d_gene: -; CDR3nt: TGTGCCAGCAGCTCCACTGAAAGCAGGCGGACCGGGGAGCTGTTTTTT; CDR3aa: CASSSTESRRTGELFF
v_gene: TRBV27; j_gene: TRBJ2-7; abundance: -; d_gene: TRBD1; CDR3nt: TGTGCCAGCAGTGTTAGGACAGGTCACTACGAGCAGTACTTC; CDR3aa: CASSVRTGHYEQYF
v_gene: TRBV13; j_gene: TRBJ2-1; abundance: once; d_gene: -; CDR3nt: TGTGCCAGCAGCGCAGTCCTAGACAATGAGCAGTTCTTC; CDR3aa: CASSAVLDNEQFF
v_gene: TRBV27; j_gene: TRBJ1-1; abundance: once; d_gene: -; CDR3nt: TGTGCCAGCAGTTCCCGGCCGGATGAATCTTTCTTT; CDR3aa: CASSSRPDESFF
v_gene: TRBV5-4; j_gene: TRBJ2-3; abundance: few; d_gene: -; CDR3nt: TGTGCCAGCAGAATGAGGGGGGGCGTAGCAGATACGCAGTATTTT; CDR3aa: CASRMRGGVADTQYF
v_gene: TRBV5-5; j_gene: TRBJ2-4; abundance: -; d_gene: -; CDR3nt: TGTGCCAGCAGCCCGCGACAGGCGCCGCCAAACATTCAGTACTTC; CDR3aa: CASSPRQAPPNIQYF
v_gene: TRBV29-1; j_gene: TRBJ1-2; abundance: few; d_gene: -; CDR3nt: TGCAGCGTTGTTTCGCGCTATGGCTACACCTTC; CDR3aa: CSVVSRYGYTF
v_gene: TRBV12-3/TRBV12-4; j_gene: TRBJ2-4; abundance: -; d_gene: -; CDR3nt: TGTGCCAGCAGTTTTGGTTCATTCATTCAGTACTTC; CDR3aa: CASSFGSFIQYF
v_gene: TRBV9; j_gene: TRBJ2-7; abundance: -; d_gene: -; CDR3nt: TGTGCCAGCAGCGTAGGGGACCGCGGCGAGCAGTACTTC; CDR3aa: CASSVGDRGEQYF
v_gene: TRBV6-5; j_gene: TRBJ2-1; abundance: -; d_gene: -; CDR3nt: TGTGCCAGCAGTTACCCCTGGGATGAGCAGTTCTTC; CDR3aa: CASSYPWDEQFF
v_gene: TRBV4-3; j_gene: TRBJ2-7; abundance: -; d_gene: TRBD1; CDR3nt: TGCGCCAGCAGCCAACTCCGGGACAGAACCTACGAGCAGTACTTC; CDR3aa: CASSQLRDRTYEQYF
v_gene: TRBV6-2/TRBV6-3; j_gene: TRBJ1-5; abundance: -; d_gene: -; CDR3nt: TGTGCCAGCAGCAAGCCCCGGCAGCCCCAGCATTTT; CDR3aa: CASSKPRQPQHF
v_gene: TRBV25-1; j_gene: TRBJ2-5; abundance: -; d_gene: -; CDR3nt: TGTGCCAGCAGACAACAGGGATGGTTAGAGACCCAGTACTTC; CDR3aa: CASRQQGWLETQYF
v_gene: TRBV9; j_gene: TRBJ2-1; abundance: once; d_gene: TRBD2; CDR3nt: TGTGCCAGCAACCCTAGCGGGGGGGCGGGGGAGCAGTTCTTC; CDR3aa: CASNPSGGAGEQFF
v_gene: TRBV20-1; j_gene: TRBJ2-1; abundance: -; d_gene: -; CDR3nt: TGCAGTGGGGGGAATGAGCAGTTCTTC; CDR3aa: CSGGNEQFF
v_gene: TRBV20-1; j_gene: TRBJ2-7; abundance: -; d_gene: -; CDR3nt: TGCAGTGCTAGAGACGGCAGGGGTAGGGGTTACGAGCAGTACTTC; CDR3aa: CSARDGRGRGYEQYF
v_gene: TRBV12-3/TRBV12-4; j_gene: TRBJ2-1; abundance: -; d_gene: -; CDR3nt: TGTGCCAGCAGTTTCGAGGGAGCCTACAATGAGCAGTTCTTC; CDR3aa: CASSFEGAYNEQFF
v_gene: TRBV27; j_gene: TRBJ2-7; abundance: -; d_gene: TRBD1; CDR3nt: TGTGCCAGCAGTTGGGGGCCGGGACAGTCAAACTACGAGCAGTACTTC; CDR3aa: CASSWGPGQSNYEQYF
v_gene: TRBV29-1; j_gene: TRBJ2-2; abundance: -; d_gene: -; CDR3nt: TGCGCGTGGGCTAAGGGAAACACCGGGGAGCTGTTTTTT; CDR3aa: CAWAKGNTGELFF
v_gene: TRBV20-1; j_gene: TRBJ2-7; abundance: -; d_gene: -; CDR3nt: TGCAGTGCTAGAGGACGTTTTGGGGGGCGAAGGTCCTACGAGCAGTACTTC; CDR3aa: CSARGRFGGRRSYEQYF
v_gene: TRBV15; j_gene: TRBJ2-1; abundance: -; d_gene: -; CDR3nt: TGTGCCACCAGCAGAGTATGGCACAATGAGCAGTTCTTC; CDR3aa: CATSRVWHNEQFF
v_gene: TRBV13; j_gene: TRBJ2-1; abundance: once; d_gene: -; CDR3nt: TGTGCCAGCAGCTTAGAACGTGAGCAGTTCTTC; CDR3aa: CASSLEREQFF
v_gene: TRBV5-4; j_gene: TRBJ1-2; abundance: -; d_gene: -; CDR3nt: TGTGCCAGCAGCCCAGGGAGGGAAGTCAATGGCTACACCTTC; CDR3aa: CASSPGREVNGYTF
v_gene: TRBV2; j_gene: TRBJ1-1; abundance: -; d_gene: -; CDR3nt: TGTGCCAGCAGTGAAGACGGGGTGGGGTACACTGAAGCTTTCTTT; CDR3aa: CASSEDGVGYTEAFF